Detailed here is one TCR beta chain. Its target is not known. Original processing methods: Filtering differed for immunoSEQ, which gave only junction sequences without quality scores. Sequenced by immunoSEQ multiplex PCR; TCRdb stores in-frame clones only, minus some. That table gives V, J and clone size, and the DNA gave D and trimming. This table holds about 1,900,000 clones, roughly 94% found once. The sample is drawn from a study of shared clonotypes between healthy human individuals. About the research overall: Three plates were used per donor for CD4 naive, three for CD4 memory, two for CD8 naive and one for CD8 memory.

Terminally differentiated effector memory CD45RA+ cells were left out of the naive CD8 fraction, which was CD45RO-negative and positively selected for CCR7. V lost 3 bases, J lost 0 bases, and 12 bases lay in between. This CDR3 is built from 15 residues. Germline V gene data show CDR1 as SGDLS and CDR2 as YYNGEE. Regarding the study as a whole: Rarefaction indicated that sorted-subset sequencing remained incomplete although depth was large.

The receptor's source is a man between 18 and 35 years old in good health. The chain recombines TRBV9 with TRBJ2-5; D is possibly TRBD1 (6 bases). Material: naive CD8+ T cells sorted from blood. CDR3 coding DNA: TGTGCCAGCAGCGACCCTACAGGGTACCAAGAGACCCAGTACTTC. Translation gives CASSDPTGYQETQYF.